This T cell receptor beta chain appears in the sequencing data of a study of T cell repertoires in cytomegalovirus infection (dated by TCRdb to 2018 to 2020). With regard to the full study: Alongside well-studied HLA-B-restricted epitopes, the peptide stimulations were aimed at recently identified HLA-C-restricted CMV epitopes, whose presentation resists viral immunomodulation. Donor HLA type was relevant to the analysis, because carriage of CMV infection together with the matching HLA type was indicated by public TCR beta signatures. Paper-wide results and their limitations: Carriers of CMV infection plus the relevant HLA type were discriminated by the cumulative frequency of public TCR beta family members in the study cohort and in an independent roughly 400-donor cohort. The ex vivo response was dominated by HLA-C-restricted CMV-specific TCR beta clonotypes, which also provided the single most frequent clonotype in two of eight donors.

The treatment or condition label corresponds to: in vitro stimulation with specific CMV peptide epitopes to enrich CMV-specific T cells. Sequencing instrument: Illumina HiSeq 1500. TCRdb redid the processing of the public reads, applying fastp at Q25 and MiXCR, and retained in-frame beta chains. Rows matching on CDR3 protein sequence are summarized as one entry with the most common DNA and genes. The sample records about a million distinct CDR3 sequences, roughly 30% of which are singletons. Around an eighth of the sample belongs to the ten largest clones. As regards this clonotype: The specificity of this receptor is unknown. Nothing much larger sits one base from this clone, and base qualities are not available.

Deletion took 4 bases off V and 4 bases off J, with a span of 17 bases between the germline ends. CDR1 MNHEY and CDR2 SVGEGT are derived from the germline V gene. The CDR3 holds 16 amino acids from the cysteine to the phenylalanine. Just CDR3 DNA is preserved here, 48 bases in frame from base 1. The sequenced sample was cultured CD8+ T cells from PBMCs, obtained from culture after CMV antigen stimulation. The chain uses TRBV6-2 or TRBV6-3 and TRBJ2-1; TRBD2 is possibly the D segment (7 matching bases). The source of this sequence is a human donor in good health (CMV status not recorded). Some clones in this sample may be carry-over from other donors' samples. The CDR3 loop reads CASSLYSGGRYNEQFF. The bases are TGTGCCAGCAGTTTGTACTCGGGGGGCCGATACAATGAGCAGTTCTTC.